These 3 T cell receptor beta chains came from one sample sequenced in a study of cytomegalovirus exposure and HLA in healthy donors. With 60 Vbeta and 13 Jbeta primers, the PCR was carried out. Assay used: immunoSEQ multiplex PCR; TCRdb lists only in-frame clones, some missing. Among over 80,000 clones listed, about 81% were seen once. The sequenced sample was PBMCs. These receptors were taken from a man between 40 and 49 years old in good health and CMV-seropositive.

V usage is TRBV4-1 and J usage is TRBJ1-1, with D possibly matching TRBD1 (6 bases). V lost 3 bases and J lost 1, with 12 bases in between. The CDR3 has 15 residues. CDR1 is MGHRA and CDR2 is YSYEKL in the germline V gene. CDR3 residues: CASSQGDRWNTEAFF. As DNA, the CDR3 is TGCGCCAGCAGCCAGGGTGACAGGTGGAACACTGAAGCTTTCTTT.

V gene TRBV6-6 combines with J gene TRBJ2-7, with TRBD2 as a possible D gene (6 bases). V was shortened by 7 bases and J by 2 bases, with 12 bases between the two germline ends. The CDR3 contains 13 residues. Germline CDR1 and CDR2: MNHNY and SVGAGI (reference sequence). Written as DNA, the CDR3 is TGTGCCAGCACCCAGCGGGTGGCCTACGAGCAGTACTTC. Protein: CASTQRVAYEQYF.

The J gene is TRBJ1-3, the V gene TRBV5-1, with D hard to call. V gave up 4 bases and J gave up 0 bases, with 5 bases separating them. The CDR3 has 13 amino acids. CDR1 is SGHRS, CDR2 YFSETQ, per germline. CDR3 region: CASSAGSGNTIYF. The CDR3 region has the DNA TGCGCCAGCAGCGCGGGCTCTGGAAACACCATATATTTT. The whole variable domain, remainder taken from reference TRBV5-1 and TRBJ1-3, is KAGVTQTPRYLIKTRGQQVTLSCSPISGHRSVSWYQQTPGQGLQFLFEYFSETQRNKGNFPGRFSGRQFSNSRSEMNVSTLELGDSALYLCASSAGSGNTIYFGEGSWLTVV.